Many counts were recorded for the clone carrying this T cell receptor (beta chain). What it binds is not known. This record comes from a study of T cells after yellow fever vaccination. General study results and limits: Post-booster reappearance was seen for most primary-vaccination clones (96% CD4, roughly 91% CD8). Though weaker, the secondary response peaked faster, on day 5 versus 15.

TCRdb re-called the 5' RACE reads with MiXCR, one entry per CDR3 protein. The table has 300,000 or so distinct CDR3 sequences, 7.5% to 9.5% seen once. The material sequenced was CD4+ T cells sorted from PBMCs, taken 5 days after the yellow fever booster vaccination. This receptor was taken from a man between 18 and 29 years old who received the YFV17D yellow fever vaccine.

CDR3 DNA: TGTGCCAGCAGCTTAGGCAGGGAAGGAAACACCATATATTTT. Its protein product is CASSLGREGNTIYF. The chain joins TRBV7-2 to TRBJ1-3; TRBD1 is a possible D gene (5 bases). Germline CDR1 reads SGHTA; CDR2 reads FQGNSA. V lost 1 base and J 4 bases, leaving 8 bases between the germline ends. This CDR3 region has 14 residues.